A selection of T cell receptor beta chains follows, all from one sample in a study of metastatic and nonmetastatic thyroid tumors. TCRdb re-clonotyped the PCR reads through MiXCR. The repertoire includes fewer than 35,000 clones, about 15% of them detected once, and under 20% sits in the top ten. The sample was blood. These receptors were obtained from a male donor with papillary thyroid cancer or a benign thyroid nodule (not recorded which). Some clones in this sample may be carry-over from other donors' samples. Each CDR3 is given with its conserved first and last residue. A D gene is named only where the DNA matches it firmly. Rows may omit the clone size; those that give it use once, few, many or a size class.

many	TRBJ1-6	NA	TRBV7-2	TGTGCCAGCAGCTCGTCCGGGACCATGGAGACACCCCTCCACTTT	CASSSSGTMETPLHF
many	TRBJ1-1	NA	TRBV15	TGTGCCACCAGCAGACCGTGGACGGTGAACACTGAAGCTTTCTTT	CATSRPWTVNTEAFF
NA	TRBJ2-5	TRBD1	TRBV28	TGTGCCAGCAGTGCACCGGGACAGGGGTCCGGAGAGACCCAGTACTTC	CASSAPGQGSGETQYF
once	TRBJ2-2	TRBD1	TRBV7-4	TGTGCCAGCAGTCCCCGCGGGACAGGGGACCGGTTCACCGGGGGGCTGTTTTTT	CASSPRGTGDRFTGGLFF
many	TRBJ1-1	TRBD1	TRBV4-1	TGCGCCAGCAGCCAAGGGGACAGAATGAACACTGAAGCTTTCTTT	CASSQGDRMNTEAFF
many	TRBJ1-2	NA	TRBV27	TGTGCCAGCAGTTTCCTCTCGGGCTCTGGCTACACCTTC	CASSFLSGSGYTF
few	TRBJ2-1	NA	TRBV19	TGTGCAAGTAGTATAGGGGTCCCCAATGAGCAGTTCTTC	CASSIGVPNEQFF
many	TRBJ2-7	TRBD1	TRBV20-1	TGCAGTGCTACTGACCCGGGACAGGGAAGCTACGAGCAGTACTTC	CSATDPGQGSYEQYF
few	TRBJ2-2	NA	TRBV12-3/TRBV12-4	TGTGCCAGCAGTTTATGCCTAGCTCCTCCCGGGGAGCTGTTTTTT	CASSLCLAPPGELFF
many	TRBJ2-5	NA	TRBV20-1	TGCAGTGCTATGGCGGGGTACCAAGAGACCCAGTACTTC	CSAMAGYQETQYF
many	TRBJ2-1	NA	TRBV10-3	TGTGCCATCAGGGGAGACGACCACAATGAGCAGTTCTTC	CAIRGDDHNEQFF
many	TRBJ1-5	TRBD1	TRBV19	TGTGCCAGTAGTAGAACAGGGGGCAATCAGCCCCAGCATTTT	CASSRTGGNQPQHF
many	TRBJ2-5	NA	TRBV18	TGTGCCAGCTCACGAGGGCTGGGGGAGACCCAGTACTTC	CASSRGLGETQYF
NA	TRBJ2-7	NA	TRBV2	TGTGCCAGTACCGGGTCCACAGGCCCAGCCCAAGGGGACGAGCAGTACTTC	CASTGSTGPAQGDEQYF
NA	TRBJ2-3	NA	TRBV11-1	TGTGCCAGCAACCCACCCCCGGGACTCTCCCTCTTGGATACGCAGTATTTT	CASNPPPGLSLLDTQYF
many	TRBJ2-3	TRBD2	TRBV20-1	TGCAGTGCTAGAGGTCAACTAGCGGGAGGGGCGGATACGCAGTATTTT	CSARGQLAGGADTQYF
many	TRBJ2-7	NA	TRBV5-6	TGTGCCAGCACCCTTGGGGGGAGGTCCTACGAGCAGTACTTC	CASTLGGRSYEQYF
few	TRBJ2-5	TRBD2	TRBV24-1	TGTGCCACCAGCACGGGACTAGCGGGGGTGGAGACCAAGTACTTC	CATSTGLAGVETKYF
few	TRBJ2-2	NA	TRBV10-1	TGCGCCAGCAGTGAAGGACAGTCTGGACGCGGGGAGCTGTTTTTT	CASSEGQSGRGELFF
many	TRBJ2-7	NA	TRBV5-6	TGTGCCAGCAGCTTGTGGTCCTACGAGCAGTACTTC	CASSLWSYEQYF
many	TRBJ1-1	TRBD1	TRBV27	TGTGCCAGCCGAGGGACAGGGGGCTTTACTGAAGCTTTCTTT	CASRGTGGFTEAFF
many	TRBJ2-3	NA	TRBV7-3	TGTGCCAGCAGCCCTGGGGGCGCAGATACGCAGTATTTT	CASSPGGADTQYF
NA	TRBJ2-3	NA	TRBV7-3	TGTGCCAGCAGAAATACCATCCGTTTGGTGTTAGGAGATACGCAGTATTTT	CASRNTIRLVLGDTQYF
many	TRBJ2-2	TRBD1	TRBV9	TGTGCCAGCAGCCCAAGGCCCGGGACAGGGTACACCGGGGAGCTGTTTTTT	CASSPRPGTGYTGELFF
NA	TRBJ2-2	NA	TRBV11-2	TGTGCCAGCAGCTCAGGGGGGGGATGGCGGGAGAACACCGGGGAGCTGTTTTTT	CASSSGGGWRENTGELFF
many	TRBJ1-3	NA	TRBV18	TGTGCCAGCTCACCACTGGCGCGGGACTCTGGAAACACCATATATTTT	CASSPLARDSGNTIYF
medium-sized	TRBJ1-6	TRBD1	TRBV6-1	TGTGCCAGCACTCTCCGGGACAGTAATTCACCCCTCCACTTT	CASTLRDSNSPLHF
many	TRBJ1-5	NA	TRBV15	TGTGCCACCAGCAGAGATCTTAGCCCAGGAAGGTTTCAGCCCCAGCATTTT	CATSRDLSPGRFQPQHF
many	TRBJ2-1	NA	TRBV2	TGTGCCAGCAGTCCCCCGTCTGGCAATGAGCAGTTCTTC	CASSPPSGNEQFF